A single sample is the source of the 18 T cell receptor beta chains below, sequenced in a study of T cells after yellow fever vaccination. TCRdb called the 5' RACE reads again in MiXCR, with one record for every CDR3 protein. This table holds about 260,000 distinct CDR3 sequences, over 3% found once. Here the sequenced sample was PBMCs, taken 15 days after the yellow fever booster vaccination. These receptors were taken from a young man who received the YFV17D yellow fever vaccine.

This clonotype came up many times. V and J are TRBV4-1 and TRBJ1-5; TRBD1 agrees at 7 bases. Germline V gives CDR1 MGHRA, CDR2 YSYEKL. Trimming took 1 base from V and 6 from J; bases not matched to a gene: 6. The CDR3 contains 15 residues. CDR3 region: CASSQGQGRSQPQHF. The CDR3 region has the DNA TGCGCCAGCAGCCAAGGACAGGGTCGGAGTCAGCCCCAGCATTTT.

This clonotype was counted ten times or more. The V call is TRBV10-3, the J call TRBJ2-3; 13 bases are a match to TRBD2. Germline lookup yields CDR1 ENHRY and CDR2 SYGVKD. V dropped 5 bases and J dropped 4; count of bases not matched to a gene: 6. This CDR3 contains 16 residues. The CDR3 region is CAISSTSGGGADTQYF. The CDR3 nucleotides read TGTGCCATCAGTTCCACTAGCGGGGGGGGCGCAGATACGCAGTATTTT.

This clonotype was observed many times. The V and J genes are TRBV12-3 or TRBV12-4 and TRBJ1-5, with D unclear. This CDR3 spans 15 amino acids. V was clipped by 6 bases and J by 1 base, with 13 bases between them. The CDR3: CASRWARASNQPQHF. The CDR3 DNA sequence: TGTGCCAGCAGGTGGGCCCGGGCAAGCAATCAGCCCCAGCATTTT.

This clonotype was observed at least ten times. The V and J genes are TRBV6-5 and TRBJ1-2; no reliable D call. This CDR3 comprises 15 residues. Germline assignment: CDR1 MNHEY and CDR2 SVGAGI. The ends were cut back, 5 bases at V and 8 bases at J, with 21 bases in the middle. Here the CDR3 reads CASSPKGVHYPGYTF. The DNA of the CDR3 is TGTGCCAGCAGTCCGAAGGGAGTTCATTATCCGGGCTACACCTTC.

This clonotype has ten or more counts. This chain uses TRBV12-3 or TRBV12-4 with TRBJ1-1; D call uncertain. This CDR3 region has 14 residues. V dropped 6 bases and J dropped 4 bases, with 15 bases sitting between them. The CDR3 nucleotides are TGTGCCAGCAGGTTGCGGGAGGCTAGCACTGAAGCTTTCTTT. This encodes CASRLREASTEAFF.

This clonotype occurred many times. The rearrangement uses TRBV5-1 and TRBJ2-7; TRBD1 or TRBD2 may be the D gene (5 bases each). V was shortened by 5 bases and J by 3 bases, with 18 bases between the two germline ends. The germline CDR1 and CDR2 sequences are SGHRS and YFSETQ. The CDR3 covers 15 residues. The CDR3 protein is CASRLIRDGNYEQYF. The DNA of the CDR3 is TGCGCCAGCAGACTGATCCGGGACGGGAACTACGAGCAGTACTTC.

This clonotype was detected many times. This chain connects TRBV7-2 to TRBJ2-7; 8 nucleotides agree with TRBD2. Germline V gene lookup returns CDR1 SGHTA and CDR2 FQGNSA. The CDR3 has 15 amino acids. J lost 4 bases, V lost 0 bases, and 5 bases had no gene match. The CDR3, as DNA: TGTGCCAGCAGCTTAGCAGATGGACTAGCTTACGAGCAGTACTTC. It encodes CASSLADGLAYEQYF.

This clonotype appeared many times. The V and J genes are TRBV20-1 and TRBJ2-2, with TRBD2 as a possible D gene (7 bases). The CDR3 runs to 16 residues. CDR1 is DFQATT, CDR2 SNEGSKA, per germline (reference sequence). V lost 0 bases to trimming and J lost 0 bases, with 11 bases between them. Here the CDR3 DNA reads TGCAGTGCTAGAGAGGGGGGGCTTACGAACACCGGGGAGCTGTTTTTT. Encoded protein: CSAREGGLTNTGELFF.

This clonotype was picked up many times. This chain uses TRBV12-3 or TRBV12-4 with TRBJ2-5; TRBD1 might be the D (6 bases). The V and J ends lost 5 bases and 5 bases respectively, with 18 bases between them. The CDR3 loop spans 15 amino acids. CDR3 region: CASSLPGGRRETQYF. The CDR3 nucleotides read TGTGCCAGCAGTCTCCCTGGGGGCCGACGGGAGACCCAGTACTTC.

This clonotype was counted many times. The CDR3 nucleotides read TGTGCCAGCAGCCGGCCGGGATTTGAAGCTTTCTTT. Amino acids: CASSRPGFEAFF. This chain uses TRBV6-5 with TRBJ1-1; D not certain. The germline V gene has CDR1 MNHEY and CDR2 SVGAGI. V was trimmed by 6 bases and J by 7 bases, leaving 12 bases between them. The CDR3 consists of 12 residues.

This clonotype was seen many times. CDR3 region: CASSASRGGYTF. The CDR3 nucleotides read TGTGCCAGCAGCGCCTCGAGGGGTGGCTACACCTTC. This rearrangement joins TRBV7-8 to TRBJ1-2; D might be TRBD1 (5 bases). Per the germline V gene, CDR1 is SGHVS and CDR2 is FQNEAQ. This CDR3 is built from 12 residues. Deletions cut 5 bases from V and 7 bases from J, with 11 bases between.

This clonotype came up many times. The CDR3, as DNA: TGCAGTGCTAGAGCCTGGAGAAGCGGGCACATTCAGTACTTC. The encoded protein is CSARAWRSGHIQYF. The chain has TRBV20-1 and TRBJ2-4, with D perhaps TRBD2 (6 bases). The V gene lost 1 base and the J gene lost 8 bases, with 15 bases spanning the gap. The CDR3 is 14 amino acids. Germline-derived CDR1 and CDR2 are DFQATT and SNEGSKA (reference sequence).

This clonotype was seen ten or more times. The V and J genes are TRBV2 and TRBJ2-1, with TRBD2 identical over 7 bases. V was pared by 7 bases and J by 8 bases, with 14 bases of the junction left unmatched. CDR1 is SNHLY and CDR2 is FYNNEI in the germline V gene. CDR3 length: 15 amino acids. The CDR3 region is CASKRRASGIDEQFF. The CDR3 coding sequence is TGTGCCAGCAAAAGGAGGGCTAGCGGTATCGATGAGCAGTTCTTC.

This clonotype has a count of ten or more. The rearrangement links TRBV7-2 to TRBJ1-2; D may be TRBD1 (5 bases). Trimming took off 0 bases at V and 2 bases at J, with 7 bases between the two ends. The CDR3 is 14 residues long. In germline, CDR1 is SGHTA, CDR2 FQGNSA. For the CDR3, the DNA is TGTGCCAGCAGCTTAGCCCCAGGGAACTATGGCTACACCTTC. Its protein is CASSLAPGNYGYTF.

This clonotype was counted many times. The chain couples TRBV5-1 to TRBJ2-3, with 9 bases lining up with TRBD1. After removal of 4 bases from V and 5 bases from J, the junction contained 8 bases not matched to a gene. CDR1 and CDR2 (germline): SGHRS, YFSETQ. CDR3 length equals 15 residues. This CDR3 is CASSRHRGLGDTQYF. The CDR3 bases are TGCGCCAGCAGCCGACACAGGGGGCTCGGAGATACGCAGTATTTT.

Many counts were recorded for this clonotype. The CDR3 coding sequence is TGTGCCAGCAGTAACACAGGGTGGGAGGAGAACACTGAAGCTTTCTTT. Its protein is CASSNTGWEENTEAFF. This chain joins TRBV12-3 or TRBV12-4 and TRBJ1-1, with D possibly matching TRBD1 (6 bases). This CDR3 is 16 amino acids long. The V gene lost 5 bases and the J gene lost 1 base, with 17 bases spanning the gap.

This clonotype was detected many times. DNA of the CDR3: TGCAGTGCTCAGACTAGCGGGGGGTCGAGAGAGCAGTACGTC. Translated: CSAQTSGGSREQYV. The rearrangement links TRBV20-1 to TRBJ2-7; 13 nucleotides agree with TRBD2. Trimming at V came to 5 bases and at J to 7 bases, leaving 8 bases not matched to a gene. The CDR3 extends over 14 amino acids. CDR1 is DFQATT, CDR2 SNEGSKA, per germline (reference sequence).

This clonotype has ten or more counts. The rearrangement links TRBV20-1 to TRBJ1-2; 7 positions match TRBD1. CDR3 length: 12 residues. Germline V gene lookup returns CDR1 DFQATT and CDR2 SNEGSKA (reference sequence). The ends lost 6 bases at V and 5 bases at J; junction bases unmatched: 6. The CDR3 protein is CSARGTEYGYTF. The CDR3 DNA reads TGCAGTGCGCGCGGGACAGAATATGGCTACACCTTC.